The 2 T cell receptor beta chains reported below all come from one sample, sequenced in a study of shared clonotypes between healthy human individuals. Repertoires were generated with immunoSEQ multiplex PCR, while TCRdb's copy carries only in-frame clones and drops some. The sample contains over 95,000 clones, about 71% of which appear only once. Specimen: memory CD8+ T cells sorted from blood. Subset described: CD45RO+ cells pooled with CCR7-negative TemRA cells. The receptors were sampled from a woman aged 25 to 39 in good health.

This chain's CDR3 is CASSWPGLPYEQYF. CDR3 DNA sequence: TGCGCCAGCAGTTGGCCGGGACTACCCTACGAGCAGTACTTC. The chain joins TRBV5-1 to TRBJ2-7, with TRBD2 identical over 7 bases. The CDR3 consists of 14 residues. Trimming cost V 5 bases and J 2 bases; bases outside gene matches: 7. CDR1 and CDR2 (germline): SGHRS, YFSETQ.

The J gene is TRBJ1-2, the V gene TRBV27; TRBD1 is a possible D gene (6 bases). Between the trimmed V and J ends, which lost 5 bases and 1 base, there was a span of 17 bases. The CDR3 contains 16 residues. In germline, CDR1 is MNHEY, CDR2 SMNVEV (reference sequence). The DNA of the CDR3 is TGTGCCAGCAGTCCCCTCCGGACAGAAAATAACTATGGCTACACCTTC. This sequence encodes CASSPLRTENNYGYTF.